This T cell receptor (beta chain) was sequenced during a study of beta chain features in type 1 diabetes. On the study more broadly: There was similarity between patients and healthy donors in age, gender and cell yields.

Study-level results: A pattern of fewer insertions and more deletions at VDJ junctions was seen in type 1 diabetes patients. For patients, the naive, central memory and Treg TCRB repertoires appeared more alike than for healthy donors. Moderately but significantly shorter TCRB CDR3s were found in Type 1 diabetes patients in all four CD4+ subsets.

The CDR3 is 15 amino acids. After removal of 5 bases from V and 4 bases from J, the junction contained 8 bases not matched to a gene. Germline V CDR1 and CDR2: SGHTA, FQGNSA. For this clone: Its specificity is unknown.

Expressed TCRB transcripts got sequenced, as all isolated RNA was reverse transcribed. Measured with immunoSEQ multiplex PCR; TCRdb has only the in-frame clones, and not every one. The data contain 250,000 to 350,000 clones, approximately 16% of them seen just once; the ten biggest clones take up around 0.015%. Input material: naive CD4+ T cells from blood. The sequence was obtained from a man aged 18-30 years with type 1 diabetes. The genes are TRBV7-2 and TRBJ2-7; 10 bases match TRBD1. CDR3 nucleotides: TGTGCCAGCAGCCAAGTGGGACAGGGGCAATACGAGCAGTACTTC. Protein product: CASSQVGQGQYEQYF.